In this sample, the clone carrying this T cell receptor (beta chain) turned up many times. Its antigen is undetermined. This CDR3 region has 13 residues. The germline V gene has CDR1 SNHLY and CDR2 FYNNEI. Trimming stripped 7 bases from V and 0 bases from J, with 10 bases between. The sample belongs to a study of neurological immune-mediated disorders. General study results and limits: Across subjects, no CDR3 amino acid sequence appeared in expanded clones of more than one subject, a finding that suggested private repertoires in all groups.

TCRdb used MiXCR to reprocess the 5' RACE reads, holding one entry per CDR3 protein. The table has tens of thousands of distinct CDR3 sequences, 2% to 3% seen once; the top ten hold 2.4%. The TCR originated in a man aged 50-59 years with multiple sclerosis. The sample was PBMCs. V gene TRBV2 combines with J gene TRBJ2-7; D is unresolved. CDR3 loop: CASTDTRSYEQYF. The CDR3, as DNA: TGTGCCAGCACCGACACTCGCTCCTACGAGCAGTACTTC. Filled out from reference TRBV2 and TRBJ2-7, the complete variable domain reads EPEVTQTPSHQVTQMGQEVILRCVPISNHLYFYWYRQILGQKVEFLVSFYNNEISEKSEIFDDQFSVERPDGSNFTLKIRSTKLEDSAMYFCASTDTRSYEQYFGPGTRLTVT.